The clone carrying this TCR beta chain was detected only a few times. The data stem from a study of T-cell memory formation after mild COVID-19. Using its own MiXCR run on the 5' RACE reads, TCRdb lists one record per CDR3 protein. The data contain approximately 210,000 distinct CDR3 sequences, approximately 30% of them singletons. The CDR3 is made up of 16 amino acids. The germline V gene has CDR1 SQVTM and CDR2 ANQGSEA. The J segment lost 4 bases and the V segment lost 4 bases, leaving 8 bases of the junction unmatched. The receptor was derived from an adult woman who had mild COVID-19 (a few samples of this study predate the infection). Cell type and time point are not known. The rearrangement joins TRBV29-1 to TRBJ2-3; 13 bases agree with TRBD2. Sequenced: PBMCs or a T cell subset sorted from them (not recorded which). CDR3 loop: CSVGGLAGEAPDTQYF. CDR3 DNA: TGCAGCGTTGGTGGACTAGCGGGAGAGGCCCCAGATACGCAGTATTTT.